These T cell receptor beta chains were read from a single sample in a study of blood T cells in healthy people across ages. TCRdb recomputed calls from the 5' RACE reads with MiXCR, one row per CDR3 protein. The data hold 1.8 million or so distinct CDR3 sequences, with about 39% observed a single time. Sequenced: blood. These receptors all stem from a human donor in good health. The CDR3 runs from the conserved cysteine through the conserved F or W. The D gene is left open where the match is weak. Clone size is given for some rows only: seen once, a few or many times, or a class if the clone is expanded.

>TRBV27|TRBJ1-2|NA|NA
TGTACCAGCAGTTTACGGCAGCCTTACGGCTACACCTTC
CTSSLRQPYGYTF
>TRBV12-3/TRBV12-4|TRBJ2-5|NA|NA
TGTGCCAGCAGTTCCACCCGGTCCGGACTGCCTAGGGGAGAGACCCAGTACTTC
CASSSTRSGLPRGETQYF
>TRBV7-9|TRBJ2-5|NA|NA
TGTGCCAGCAGCACGCAAGGGCCCGACCAAGAGACCCAGTACTTC
CASSTQGPDQETQYF
>TRBV11-1|TRBJ2-5|NA|few
TGTGCCAGCAGCTTGAGTGGAGTGCGGGAGACCCAGTACTTC
CASSLSGVRETQYF
>TRBV29-1|TRBJ2-3|TRBD1|NA
TGCGGCGTTGTTCCGACAGGGGGGGATACGCAGTATTTT
CGVVPTGGDTQYF
>TRBV20-1|TRBJ1-2|NA|few
TGCAGTGTCGTGGGGGTCCTTGGAGGTGGCTACACCTTC
CSVVGVLGGGYTF
>TRBV6-2/TRBV6-3|TRBJ2-5|NA|few
TGTGCCAGCAACCCCAGGGGAGAGACCCAGTACTTC
CASNPRGETQYF
>TRBV6-1|TRBJ2-3|TRBD1|NA
TGTGCCAGCAGAACCAGACAGGGTCCCACCGATACGCAGTATTTT
CASRTRQGPTDTQYF
>TRBV5-1|TRBJ2-6|NA|few
TGCGCCAGCAGCTCAACGGGACACAGCTCTGGGGCCAACGTCCTGACTTTC
CASSSTGHSSGANVLTF
>TRBV20-1|TRBJ2-6|TRBD1|NA
TGCAGTGCTAGAGCCCCCCAGGGGGCGTTTGGGGCGGAAACCAACGTCCTGACTTTC
CSARAPQGAFGAETNVLTF
>TRBV29-1|TRBJ1-2|NA|NA
TGCAGCGTTGAAGCCCTTATTAGGCCAGCAAACTATGGCTACACCTTC
CSVEALIRPANYGYTF
>TRBV20-1|TRBJ2-2|TRBD2|NA
TGCAGTGCTTATAGCGGGGGGGTTAACACCGGGGAGCTGTTTTTT
CSAYSGGVNTGELFF
>TRBV6-5|TRBJ1-2|NA|few
TGTGCCAGCAGTCCCTGGACAGTCTATGGCTACACCTTC
CASSPWTVYGYTF
>TRBV6-5|TRBJ2-1|TRBD2|NA
TGTGCCAGCAGTTACCTAGCGGGGCAAGAGACCCAGTTCTTC
CASSYLAGQETQFF
>TRBV5-1|TRBJ2-6|TRBD1|NA
TGCGCCAGCAGCACGGGACAGGGTCCTTCTGGGGCCAACGTCCTGACTTTC
CASSTGQGPSGANVLTF
>TRBV20-1|TRBJ2-5|TRBD2|few
TGCAGTGCTAGACGGGGGGTTGGGGAGACCCAGTACTTC
CSARRGVGETQYF
>TRBV5-1|TRBJ1-5|NA|NA
TGCGCCAGCAGCGACGGGACAAGGAACCAGCCCCAGCATTTT
CASSDGTRNQPQHF
>TRBV15|TRBJ2-7|NA|NA
TGTGCCACCAGCAGGGGGGGAGGACTGGACTCCTACGAGCAGTACTTC
CATSRGGGLDSYEQYF
>TRBV11-2|TRBJ2-5|NA|NA
TGTGCCAGCAGCTTGGCAGGTACTGTGAATGAGCAGTACTTC
CASSLAGTVNEQYF
>TRBV7-2|TRBJ1-2|NA|once
TGTGCCGGCAGCTTAGCGCACAACCCTAACTATGGCTACACCTTC
CAGSLAHNPNYGYTF